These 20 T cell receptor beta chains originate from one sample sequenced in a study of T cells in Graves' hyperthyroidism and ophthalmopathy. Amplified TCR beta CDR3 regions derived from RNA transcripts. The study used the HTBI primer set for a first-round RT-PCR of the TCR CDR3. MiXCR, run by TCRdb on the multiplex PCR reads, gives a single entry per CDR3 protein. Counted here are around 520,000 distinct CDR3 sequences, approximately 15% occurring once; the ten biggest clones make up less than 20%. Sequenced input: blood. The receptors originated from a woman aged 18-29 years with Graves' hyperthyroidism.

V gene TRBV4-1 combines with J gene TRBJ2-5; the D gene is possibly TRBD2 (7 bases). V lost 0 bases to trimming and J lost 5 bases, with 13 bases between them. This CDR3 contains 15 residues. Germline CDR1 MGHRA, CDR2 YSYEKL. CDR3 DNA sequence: TGCGCCAGCAGCCAAGAAGGGGGAGGGACGGAGACCCAGTACTTC. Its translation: CASSQEGGGTETQYF.

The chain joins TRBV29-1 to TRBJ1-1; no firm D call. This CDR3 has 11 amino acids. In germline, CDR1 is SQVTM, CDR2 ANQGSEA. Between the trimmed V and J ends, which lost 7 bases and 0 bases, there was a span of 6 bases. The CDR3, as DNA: TGCAGCGCCCGGATGAACACTGAAGCTTTCTTT. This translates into CSARMNTEAFF.

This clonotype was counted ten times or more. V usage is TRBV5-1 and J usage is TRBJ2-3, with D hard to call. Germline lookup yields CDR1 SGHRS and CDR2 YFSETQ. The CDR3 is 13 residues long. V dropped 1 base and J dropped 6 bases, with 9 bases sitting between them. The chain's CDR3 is CASSLFLGDTQYF. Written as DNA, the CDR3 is TGCGCCAGCAGCTTGTTTTTGGGGGATACGCAGTATTTT.

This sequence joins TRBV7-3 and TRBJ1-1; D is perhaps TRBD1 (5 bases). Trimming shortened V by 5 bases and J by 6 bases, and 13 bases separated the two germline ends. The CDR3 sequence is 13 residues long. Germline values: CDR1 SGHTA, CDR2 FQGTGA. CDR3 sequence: CASSKSGASEAFF. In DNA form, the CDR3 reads TGTGCCAGCAGCAAAAGCGGGGCGTCTGAAGCTTTCTTT.

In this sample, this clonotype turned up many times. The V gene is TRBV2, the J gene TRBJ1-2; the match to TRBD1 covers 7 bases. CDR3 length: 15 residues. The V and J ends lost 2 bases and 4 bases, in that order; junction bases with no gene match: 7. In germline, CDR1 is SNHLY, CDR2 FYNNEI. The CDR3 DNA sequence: TGTGCCAGCAGTGAAAAGGCCTCAGGGGGCTATGGCTACACCTTC. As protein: CASSEKASGGYGYTF. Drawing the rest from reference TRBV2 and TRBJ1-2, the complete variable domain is EPEVTQTPSHQVTQMGQEVILRCVPISNHLYFYWYRQILGQKVEFLVSFYNNEISEKSEIFDDQFSVERPDGSNFTLKIRSTKLEDSAMYFCASSEKASGGYGYTFGSGTRLTVV.

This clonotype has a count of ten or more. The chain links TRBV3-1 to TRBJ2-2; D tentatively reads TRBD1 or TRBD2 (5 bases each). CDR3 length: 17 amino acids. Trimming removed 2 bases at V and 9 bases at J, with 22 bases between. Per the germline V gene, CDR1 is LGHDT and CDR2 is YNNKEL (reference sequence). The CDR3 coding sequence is TGTGCCAGCAGCCAACCGTCAATCAGGACACCGGGGAGGGAGCTGTTTTTT. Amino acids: CASSQPSIRTPGRELFF.

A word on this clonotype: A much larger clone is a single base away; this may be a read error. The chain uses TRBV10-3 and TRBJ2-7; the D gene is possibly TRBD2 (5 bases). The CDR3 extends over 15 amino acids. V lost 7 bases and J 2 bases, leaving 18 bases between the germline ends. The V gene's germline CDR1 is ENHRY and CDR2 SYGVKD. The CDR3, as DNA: TGTGCCATCACCCCCGGGGTAGTGGGAGCCTACGAGCAGTACTTC. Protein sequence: CAITPGVVGAYEQYF.

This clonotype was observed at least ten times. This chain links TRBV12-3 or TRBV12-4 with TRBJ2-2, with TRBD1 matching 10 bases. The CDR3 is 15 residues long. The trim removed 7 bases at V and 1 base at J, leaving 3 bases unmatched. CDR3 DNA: TGTGCCAGCAACAGGGACAGGGGGAACACCGGGGAGCTGTTTTTT. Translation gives CASNRDRGNTGELFF.

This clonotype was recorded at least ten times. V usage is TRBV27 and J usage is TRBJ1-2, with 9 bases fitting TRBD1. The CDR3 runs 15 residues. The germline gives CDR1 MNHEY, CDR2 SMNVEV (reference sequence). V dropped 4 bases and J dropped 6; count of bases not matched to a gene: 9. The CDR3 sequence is CASSSPTGGPHGYTF. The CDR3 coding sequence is TGTGCCAGCAGTTCCCCGACAGGGGGGCCCCATGGCTACACCTTC.

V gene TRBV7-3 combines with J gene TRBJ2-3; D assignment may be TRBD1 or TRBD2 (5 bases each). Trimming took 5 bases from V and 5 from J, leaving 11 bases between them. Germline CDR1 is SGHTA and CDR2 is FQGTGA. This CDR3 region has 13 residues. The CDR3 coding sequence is TGTGCCAGCAGCCCTTGGGACGGAGATACGCAGTATTTT. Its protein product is CASSPWDGDTQYF. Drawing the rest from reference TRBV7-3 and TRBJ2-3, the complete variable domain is GAGVSQTPSNKVTEKGKYVELRCDPISGHTALYWYRQSLGQGPEFLIYFQGTGAADDSGLPNDRFFAVRPEGSVSTLKIQRTERGDSAVYLCASSPWDGDTQYFGPGTRLTVL.

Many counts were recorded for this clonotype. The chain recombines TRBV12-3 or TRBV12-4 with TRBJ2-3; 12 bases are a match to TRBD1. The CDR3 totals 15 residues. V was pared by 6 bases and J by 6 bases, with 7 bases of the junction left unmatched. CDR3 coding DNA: TGTGCCAGCAGAACCCGGGACAGGGGGCTGGATACGCAGTATTTT. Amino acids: CASRTRDRGLDTQYF.

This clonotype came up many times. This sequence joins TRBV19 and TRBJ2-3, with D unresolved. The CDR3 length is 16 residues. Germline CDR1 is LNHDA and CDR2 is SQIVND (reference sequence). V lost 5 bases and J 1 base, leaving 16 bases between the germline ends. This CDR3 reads CASSGGKGMGTDTQYF. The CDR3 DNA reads TGTGCCAGTAGTGGTGGTAAGGGTATGGGCACAGATACGCAGTATTTT. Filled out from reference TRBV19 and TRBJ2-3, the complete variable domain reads DGGITQSPKYLFRKEGQNVTLSCEQNLNHDAMYWYRQDPGQGLRLIYYSQIVNDFQKGDIAEGYSVSREKKESFPLTVTSAQKNPTAFYLCASSGGKGMGTDTQYFGPGTRLTVL.

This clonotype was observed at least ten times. CDR3 coding DNA: TGTGCCAGCAGCCTCGAGGGCCGGACTAGCGGGACGACAGATACGCAGTATTTT. Encoded protein: CASSLEGRTSGTTDTQYF. The chain employs TRBV11-2 and TRBJ2-3; 12 bases map to TRBD2. The germline V gene has CDR1 SGHAT and CDR2 FQNNGV. V lost 5 bases and J lost 3; bases outside the gene matches: 12. The CDR3 runs 18 residues.

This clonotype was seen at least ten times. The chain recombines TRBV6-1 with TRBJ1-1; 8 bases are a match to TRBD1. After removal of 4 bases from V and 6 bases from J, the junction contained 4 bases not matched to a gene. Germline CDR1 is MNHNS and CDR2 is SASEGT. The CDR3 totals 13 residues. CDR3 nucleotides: TGTGCCAGCAGTGCCTCAGGGGGCTCTGAAGCTTTCTTT. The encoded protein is CASSASGGSEAFF.

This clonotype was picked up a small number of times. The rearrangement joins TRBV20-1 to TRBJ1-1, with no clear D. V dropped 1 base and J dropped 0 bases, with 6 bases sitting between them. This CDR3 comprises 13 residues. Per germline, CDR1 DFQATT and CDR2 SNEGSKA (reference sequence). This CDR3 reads CSARVGVNTEAFF. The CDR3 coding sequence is TGCAGTGCTAGAGTCGGGGTGAACACTGAAGCTTTCTTT.

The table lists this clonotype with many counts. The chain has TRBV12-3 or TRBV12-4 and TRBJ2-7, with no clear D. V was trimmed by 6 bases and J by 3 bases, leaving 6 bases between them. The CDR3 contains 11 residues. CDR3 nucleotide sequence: TGTGCCAGCAGCCCTAACTACGAGCAGTACTTC. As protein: CASSPNYEQYF.

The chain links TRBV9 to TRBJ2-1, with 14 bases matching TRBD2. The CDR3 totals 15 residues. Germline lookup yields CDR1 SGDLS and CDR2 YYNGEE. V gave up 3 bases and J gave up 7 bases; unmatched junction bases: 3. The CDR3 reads CASSATSGRVNEQFF. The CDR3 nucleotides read TGTGCCAGCAGCGCGACTAGCGGGAGGGTGAATGAGCAGTTCTTC.

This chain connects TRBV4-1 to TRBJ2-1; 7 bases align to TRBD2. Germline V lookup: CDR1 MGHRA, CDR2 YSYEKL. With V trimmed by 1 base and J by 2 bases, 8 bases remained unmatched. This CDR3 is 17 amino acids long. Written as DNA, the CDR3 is TGCGCCAGCAGCCAAGGTAGGGCGGGAGCACCCTACAATGAGCAGTTCTTC. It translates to CASSQGRAGAPYNEQFF.

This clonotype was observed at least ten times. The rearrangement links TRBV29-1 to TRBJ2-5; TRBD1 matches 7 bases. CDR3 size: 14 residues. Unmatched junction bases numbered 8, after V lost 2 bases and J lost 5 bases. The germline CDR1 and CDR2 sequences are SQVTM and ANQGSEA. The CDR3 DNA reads TGCAGCGTTGAACCGGACAGGAGGTGGGAGACCCAGTACTTC. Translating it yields CSVEPDRRWETQYF.

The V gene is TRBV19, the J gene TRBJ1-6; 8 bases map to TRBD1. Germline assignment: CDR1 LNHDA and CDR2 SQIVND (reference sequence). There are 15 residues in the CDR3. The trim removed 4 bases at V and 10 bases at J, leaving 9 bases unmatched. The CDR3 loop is CASSTGQGFGSPLHF. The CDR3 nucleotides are TGTGCCAGTAGTACCGGACAGGGCTTCGGGTCACCCCTCCACTTT.